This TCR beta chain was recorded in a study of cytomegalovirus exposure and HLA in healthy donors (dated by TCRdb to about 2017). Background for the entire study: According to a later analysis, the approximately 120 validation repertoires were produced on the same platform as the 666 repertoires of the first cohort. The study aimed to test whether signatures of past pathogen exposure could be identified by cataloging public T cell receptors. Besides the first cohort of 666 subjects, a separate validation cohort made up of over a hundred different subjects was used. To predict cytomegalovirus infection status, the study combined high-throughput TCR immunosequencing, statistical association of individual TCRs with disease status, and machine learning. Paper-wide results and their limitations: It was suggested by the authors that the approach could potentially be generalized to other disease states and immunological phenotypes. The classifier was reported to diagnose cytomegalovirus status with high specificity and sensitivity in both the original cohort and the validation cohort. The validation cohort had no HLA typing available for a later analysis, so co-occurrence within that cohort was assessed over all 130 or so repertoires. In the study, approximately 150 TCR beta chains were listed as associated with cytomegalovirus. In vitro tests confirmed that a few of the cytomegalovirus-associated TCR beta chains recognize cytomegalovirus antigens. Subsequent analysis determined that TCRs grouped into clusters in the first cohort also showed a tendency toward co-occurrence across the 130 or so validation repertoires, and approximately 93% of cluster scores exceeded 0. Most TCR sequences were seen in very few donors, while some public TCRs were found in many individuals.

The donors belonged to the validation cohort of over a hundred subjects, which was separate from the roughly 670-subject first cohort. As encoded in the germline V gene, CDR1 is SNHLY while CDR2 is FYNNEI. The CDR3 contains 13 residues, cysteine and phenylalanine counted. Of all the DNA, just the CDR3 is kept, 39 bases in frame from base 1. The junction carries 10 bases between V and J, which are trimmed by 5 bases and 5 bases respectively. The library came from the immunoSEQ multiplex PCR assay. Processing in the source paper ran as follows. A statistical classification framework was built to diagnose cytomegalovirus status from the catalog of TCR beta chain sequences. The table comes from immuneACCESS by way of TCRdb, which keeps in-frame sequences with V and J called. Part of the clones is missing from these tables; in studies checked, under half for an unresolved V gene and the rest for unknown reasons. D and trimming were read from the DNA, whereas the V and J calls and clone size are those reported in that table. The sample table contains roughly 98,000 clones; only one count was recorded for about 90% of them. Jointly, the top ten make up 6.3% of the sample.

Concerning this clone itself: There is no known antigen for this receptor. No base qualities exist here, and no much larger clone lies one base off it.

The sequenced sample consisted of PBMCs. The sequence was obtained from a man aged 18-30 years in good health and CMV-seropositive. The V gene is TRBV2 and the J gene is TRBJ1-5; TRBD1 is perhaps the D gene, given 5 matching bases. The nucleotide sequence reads TGTGCCAGCAGTACAGGTAACGATCAGCCCCAGCATTTT. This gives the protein CASSTGNDQPQHF.